Listed below are T cell receptor beta chains from one sample, sequenced in a study of OX40 agonist ivuxolimab in advanced cancers. Repertoires were generated with immunoSEQ multiplex PCR, while TCRdb's copy carries only in-frame clones and drops some. The table has 50,000 to 75,000 clones, approximately 85% seen once; the top ten hold 7.5% to 10%. The sequencing used CD4+ or CD8+ T cells sorted from blood, collected in a trial of the OX40 agonist ivuxolimab. These receptors all come from an adult with an advanced solid tumor such as melanoma, head and neck, liver or kidney cancer. CDR3s include the opening cysteine and the closing phenylalanine or tryptophan. The order of the fields is J gene, V gene, D gene, clone size, CDR3 DNA, CDR3 protein. A D gene is named only where the DNA matches it firmly. Size values are once, few and many counts, or a class for expanded clones, and some rows have none.

>TRBJ2-1|TRBV10-3|.|few
TGTGCCATCAGCACAGGGACGGGGAATGAGCAGTTCTTC
CAISTGTGNEQFF
>TRBJ2-7|TRBV18|TRBD1|once
TGTGCCAGCTCACCCCGACAGGGGGTCTACGAGCAGTACTTC
CASSPRQGVYEQYF
>TRBJ2-3|TRBV5-4|.|once
TGTGCCAGCAGCCTGAACACAGATACGCAGTATTTT
CASSLNTDTQYF
>TRBJ2-3|TRBV7-2|.|.
TGTGCCAGCAGCTTATCCGATACGCAGTATTTT
CASSLSDTQYF
>TRBJ1-5|TRBV4-1|.|.
TGCGCCAGCAGCCAAGGTCGTGGCGGGAATCAGCCCCAGCATTTT
CASSQGRGGNQPQHF
>TRBJ1-3|TRBV5-1|.|.
TGCGCCAGCAGCTTGGGGGGCGAAAACACCATATATTTT
CASSLGGENTIYF
>TRBJ1-1|TRBV5-1|TRBD1|.
TGCGCCAGCAGCTTAGGACAGGGGGAGACTGAAGCTTTCTTT
CASSLGQGETEAFF
>TRBJ2-7|TRBV30|.|.
TGTGCCTGGAGGCACCCAGCCTTCAGGGGCGAGCAGTACTTC
CAWRHPAFRGEQYF
>TRBJ1-3|TRBV4-3|.|.
TGCGCCAGCAGCCAAGTTTTGGGGCCTGGAAACACCATATATTTT
CASSQVLGPGNTIYF
>TRBJ1-2|TRBV4-1|.|.
TGCGCCAGCAGCCAGACGGACGGGAGTCTGAGGAACACCTTC
CASSQTDGSLRNTF
>TRBJ1-1|TRBV2|TRBD1|few
TGTGCCAGCAGAAGACAGGGGCCAAGAACTGAAGCTTTCTTT
CASRRQGPRTEAFF
>TRBJ1-6|TRBV25-1|.|.
TGTGCCAGCAGTGAGGGCAGGTTCTCCTATAATTCACCCCTCCACTTT
CASSEGRFSYNSPLHF
>TRBJ2-5|TRBV27|.|.
TGTGCCAGCAGTTTTGTGGGGGGAGAGCAGTACTTC
CASSFVGGEQYF
>TRBJ1-1|TRBV14|.|.
TGTGCCAGCAGCCAAGACCCGGGTACGAACACTGAAGCTTTCTTT
CASSQDPGTNTEAFF
>TRBJ1-2|TRBV28|.|.
TGTGCCAGCAGTCTGACCTTGAACTATGGCTACACCTTC
CASSLTLNYGYTF
>TRBJ1-5|TRBV9|.|few
TGTGCCAGCAGCGTAGGCCCCGAACAGCCCCAGCATTTT
CASSVGPEQPQHF
>TRBJ2-3|TRBV7-2|.|.
TGTGCCAGCAGCTCGGGACTGCGGGACCCAGATACGCAGTATTTT
CASSSGLRDPDTQYF
>TRBJ2-1|TRBV7-6|TRBD2|.
TGTGCCAGCAGCGATCACCCTGGGACTAGCGGGAACATGGTCAATGAGCAGTTCTTC
CASSDHPGTSGNMVNEQFF
>TRBJ1-4|TRBV10-3|TRBD1|.
TGTGCCATCAGAGGGACAGGGGAGGCCTCCTGGATTTTT
CAIRGTGEASWIF
>TRBJ1-3|TRBV5-4|TRBD1|.
TGTGCCAGCAGCTTGGGGGACAGGGTATATGACTCTGGAAACACCATATATTTT
CASSLGDRVYDSGNTIYF
>TRBJ2-1|TRBV5-1|TRBD1|once
TGCGCCAGCAGCCCGACAGGGGGGTCCTACAATGAGCAGTTCTTC
CASSPTGGSYNEQFF
>TRBJ2-7|TRBV5-8|.|.
TGTGCCAGCTCCTGGGACGCTGTAGTAGGAAGTGAATTCTACGAGCAGTACTTC
CASSWDAVVGSEFYEQYF
>TRBJ2-4|TRBV5-1|.|.
TGCGCCAGCGGAACCGGGATACTAGCCAAAAACATTCAGTACTTC
CASGTGILAKNIQYF
>TRBJ2-2|TRBV5-4|TRBD2|.
TGTGCCAGCAGCCCTGGACTAGCGGGGGGTCCAACCGGGGAGCTGTTTTTT
CASSPGLAGGPTGELFF
>TRBJ1-4|TRBV5-4|.|.
TGTGCCAGCAGCCAGGGACGGAATGAAAAACTGTTTTTT
CASSQGRNEKLFF
>TRBJ2-7|TRBV5-1|.|.
TGCGCCAGCAGCTTGGATTCTAGGGGCTCCTACGAGCAGTACTTC
CASSLDSRGSYEQYF
>TRBJ1-5|TRBV4-3|TRBD1|few
TGCGCCAGCAGCCAAGGGGGACAGGGGGGCAATCAGCCCCAGCATTTT
CASSQGGQGGNQPQHF
>TRBJ2-3|TRBV13|TRBD2|.
TGTGCCAGCAGCGGACCTTGGACTAGCGGGAGTAGCACAGATACGCAGTATTTT
CASSGPWTSGSSTDTQYF
>TRBJ1-1|TRBV7-9|.|.
TGTGCCAGCAGCTTCCGGGAGTCAATGAGCACTGAAGCTTTCTTT
CASSFRESMSTEAFF
>TRBJ1-4|TRBV10-3|.|.
TGTGCCATCAGTGCCAACAGGGCTAATGAAAAACTGTTTTTT
CAISANRANEKLFF
>TRBJ1-1|TRBV6-5|.|.
TGTGCCAGCGCAGACGGGGGCACTGAAGCTTTCTTT
CASADGGTEAFF
>TRBJ2-1|TRBV27|.|once
TGTGCCAGCAGTTTACAAGGGGCCACCTACAATGAGCAGTTCTTC
CASSLQGATYNEQFF
>TRBJ2-3|TRBV28|TRBD2|once
TGTGCCAGCAGTCAAATAGCGGGTCCCAGCACAGATACGCAGTATTTT
CASSQIAGPSTDTQYF
>TRBJ2-3|TRBV7-3|.|few
TGTGCCAGCAGCCCCAGGGACCTCTCCCCCCATACGCAGTATTTT
CASSPRDLSPHTQYF
>TRBJ2-2|TRBV2|TRBD2|.
TGTGCCAGCAGGAAGGGACTAGCGGGGACCGGGGAGCTGTTTTTT
CASRKGLAGTGELFF
>TRBJ2-7|TRBV7-2|.|.
TGTGCCAGCAGCCAAGGGAGTCCCAACGAGCAGTACTTC
CASSQGSPNEQYF
>TRBJ2-7|TRBV29-1|.|.
TGCAGCGTTGAAGCCCTCCGGGGGACCGTCTACGAGCAGTACTTC
CSVEALRGTVYEQYF
>TRBJ1-3|TRBV14|TRBD1|.
TGTGCCAGCAGCCAAGGGTTCCGGGACAGCTCTGGAAACACCATATATTTT
CASSQGFRDSSGNTIYF
>TRBJ2-3|TRBV10-2|.|.
TGCGCCAGCGGTGTAAGGGTGGGAGCAGATACGCAGTATTTT
CASGVRVGADTQYF
>TRBJ1-4|TRBV7-2|.|once
TGTGCCAGCAGCCCATGGGGGGGAAATGAAAAACTGTTTTTT
CASSPWGGNEKLFF
>TRBJ2-3|TRBV5-4|.|once
TGTGCCAGCAGCTTGGTAGATACGCAGTATTTT
CASSLVDTQYF
>TRBJ2-1|TRBV5-4|TRBD1|.
TGTGCCAGCAGCTTGAAACAGGGGGCGGGTGAGCAGTTCTTC
CASSLKQGAGEQFF
>TRBJ2-5|TRBV18|.|.
TGTGCCAGCTCCCTAAACGGGGATCCGGAGACCCAGTACTTC
CASSLNGDPETQYF
>TRBJ2-1|TRBV18|TRBD2|.
TGTGCCAGCTCACCATGGGCTAGCGGGGGTTACAATGAGCAGTTCTTC
CASSPWASGGYNEQFF
>TRBJ2-5|TRBV2|.|.
TGTGCCAGTAGGTATGGAGAGACCCAGTACTTC
CASRYGETQYF
>TRBJ1-5|TRBV19|TRBD1|once
TGTGCCAGTAGTATCTACAGGGGGCTGGGGCAGCCCCAGCATTTT
CASSIYRGLGQPQHF
>TRBJ1-2|TRBV7-2|.|.
TGTGCCAGCAGCTTAGCTAACTATGGCTACACCTTC
CASSLANYGYTF
>TRBJ2-2|TRBV12-5|.|.
TGTGCTAGTGGTTTGTCCCCCGGGGAGCTGTTTTTT
CASGLSPGELFF
>TRBJ2-2|TRBV4-3|TRBD1|.
TGCGCCAGCAGCCACGACAGGGGTTGGACCGGGGAGCTGTTTTTT
CASSHDRGWTGELFF
>TRBJ1-4|TRBV5-6|.|.
TGTGCCAGCAGCTTGAGTCAGATCACTCTCCCCCCATTTTTT
CASSLSQITLPPFF
>TRBJ1-2|TRBV27|.|.
TGTGCCAGCAGTCTACAGATTAACTATGGCTACACCTTC
CASSLQINYGYTF
>TRBJ1-6|TRBV15|.|.
TGTGCCACCAGCAGCTCCTATAATTCACCCCTCCACTTT
CATSSSYNSPLHF
>TRBJ1-1|TRBV7-9|.|.
TGTGCCAGCAGCCCCGGGGGGAGGGAAGCTTTCTTT
CASSPGGREAFF
>TRBJ1-5|TRBV7-2|.|.
TGTGCCAGCAGATGGACTGTCGATCAGCCCCAGCATTTT
CASRWTVDQPQHF
>TRBJ1-1|TRBV6-5|.|.
TGTGCCAGCAGTTTTCGGGGTCTCACTGAAGCTTTCTTT
CASSFRGLTEAFF
>TRBJ2-6|TRBV25-1|.|once
TGTGCCAGCAGTGGGGAGGCTGGGGCCAACGTCCTGACTTTC
CASSGEAGANVLTF
>TRBJ2-3|TRBV5-6|.|.
TGTGCCAGCAGGGGGTGGGAGGCAGATACGCAGTATTTT
CASRGWEADTQYF
>TRBJ2-3|TRBV13|.|.
TGTGCCAGCAGCTTATGGAACCGGGATACGCAGTATTTT
CASSLWNRDTQYF
>TRBJ2-1|TRBV7-3|TRBD2|.
TGTGCCAGCAGCCTCGCCGGGACTAGAGACAATGAGCAGTTCTTC
CASSLAGTRDNEQFF